Below, one TCR beta chain is given with its context. This clonotype occurred many times. This receptor's antigen is unknown. No qualities accompany the bases; no much larger clone lies one base away. Every donor was a healthy Caucasian. The twin cohort comprised three pairs of female monozygotic twins, all aged roughly 18 to 30 years. The RNA used for TCR libraries was isolated from peripheral blood mononuclear cells. Libraries were constructed by 5' RACE. Sequencing used an Illumina HiSeq 2000. Template switching added a universal primer binding site, and the final cDNA carried a unique molecular identifier that allowed TCR cDNA molecules to be counted accurately. First-strand cDNA for TCR alpha and beta chains was synthesized from specific primers in the conserved constant-segment region. To control for contamination, each cDNA library was double barcoded with a SMART-Mk sample barcode plus Illumina barcodes. TruSeq adapter sequences and Illumina sample barcodes were added in two successive PCR steps. The Illumina HiSeq platform was used with custom primers to sequence TCR alpha and beta cDNA libraries. For the original study's pipeline: MiGEC was used to process raw reads and extract unique molecular identifiers, and MiXCR was used to find CDR3 positions. For each individual, recombination models were inferred using an EM algorithm with the repgenHMM and IGoR tools. Shared clonotypes were analyzed with the tcR package in R, and sharing was normalized by the product of cloneset sizes. To study raw recombination without the effects of thymic and clonal selection, out-of-frame nonproductive sequences were analyzed. Through fastp at Q25 and MiXCR, TCRdb rebuilt clones from the public reads, retaining in-frame beta chains. Identical CDR3 protein sequences are pooled into one entry, listed with their most common genes and DNA. Clone size and V and J calls follow TCRdb, not the original study. The sample records approximately 890,000 distinct CDR3 sequences, 12% of which are singletons. The ten largest account for about 1.5% of the sample.

From the cysteine up to the phenylalanine, the CDR3 has a length of 16 residues. Only the CDR3 part of the read is kept: 48 bases, read in frame from the first base. V lost 3 bases and J lost 1 base; the stretch between them is 15 bases long. CDR1 and CDR2 (WSHSY, SAAADI) derive from the germline V gene. This sample was taken from a study of identical twins (dated by TCRdb to between 2015 and 2016). About the full investigation: To test whether fetal clonotypes persist, this study deep-sequenced TCR alpha and beta repertoires from monozygotic twins, from unrelated adults of various ages, and from cord blood. To rule out contamination, replicate twin experiments were performed at different times with different library preparation protocols. What the work shows at the level of the full study, not this receptor alone: Excess twin sharing in beta out-of-frame sequences was weaker because fewer shared sequences lowered the signal-to-noise ratio. Zero-insertion analyses could be partly confounded by invariant T cells such as MAIT and iNKT, although diverse VJ usage argued against such confounding for most clonotypes. Because the same donors could not be followed over many years, the conclusions depended on cross-sectional statistical analysis. Out-of-frame TCR alpha sequences shared between twins showed an excess of low generation-probability sequences compared with coincidental sharing between unrelated individuals. In monozygotic twins, out-of-frame TCR alpha sharing was systematically underestimated by recombination models, although the models agreed with sharing between unrelated individuals. Abundant cord blood beta clonotypes carried fewer insertions; young adult naive repertoires showed a weaker similar trend, while memory repertoires showed none.

The same data also contributed to another study, on yellow fever vaccine responses in identical twins. As described in the second report: The T cell response to vaccination in identical twins was reported by the authors to appear partly convergent and partly personalized. The study precisely tracked vaccine-responding T cell clones in identical twins.

The TCR comes from a woman between 18 and 29 years old in good health. Recombination connected TRBV10-2 to TRBJ2-5, with a tentative D gene TRBD2 over 5 matching bases. The sample comprised PBMCs. The nucleotide sequence is TGCGCCAGCAGTGACGGGGTCTACACCTCCCAAGAGACCCAGTACTTC. This codes for CASSDGVYTSQETQYF.